One T cell receptor (beta chain) is described in this entry. The target antigen is unknown. Primers: 60 Vbeta forward and 13 Jbeta reverse. Repertoires were generated with immunoSEQ multiplex PCR, while TCRdb's copy carries only in-frame clones and drops some. Of more than 200,000 clones listed, roughly 84% were seen once; the top ten hold around 1.2%. This sample was included in a study of cytomegalovirus exposure and HLA in healthy donors. Trimming took off 7 bases at V and 2 bases at J, with 15 bases between the two ends. The V gene's germline CDR1 is MDHEN and CDR2 SYDVKM. The CDR3 runs to 14 residues. The study, taken as a whole, reports: Most observed TCR sequences were rare, whereas some public TCRs were detected in many donors. In a later analysis, compared with equally common non-associated chains, HLA-associated beta chains were more expanded. Roughly uniform sequencing depth across donors was assumed, possibly incorrectly. Follow-up analysis seemed to connect common viral pathogens with several of the most significant clusters identified.

The sequenced material came from PBMCs. This chain uses TRBV28 with TRBJ2-7; D is unclear. The receptor was derived from a human donor in good health. In nucleotides, the CDR3 is TGTGCCAGCAACCACAACCCCGACACCTACGAGCAGTACTTC. Its protein is CASNHNPDTYEQYF.